This T cell receptor (beta chain) was obtained from a study of blood T cell repertoires in COVID-19. There are 15 residues in the CDR3. With 3 bases clipped from V and 1 base from J, the junction kept 6 bases outside the gene matches. CDR1 and CDR2 from the germline V gene are MNHEY and SMNVEV (reference sequence). Per the authors' pipeline: Amplification with reference gene primers provided the estimates of nucleated cell counts. TCRdb keeps only in-frame clones here, not all; method: immunoSEQ multiplex PCR. V and J calls and clone size are as listed in that table; D and trimming were resolved from the DNA. The table lists over 200,000 clones, 85% to 90% of them singletons.

The V call is TRBV27, the J call TRBJ2-7; TRBD1 matches 7 bases. The sequence came from a woman in her forties or fifties in a cohort exposed to, infected with or recovered from COVID-19 (not recorded which). The sample was PBMCs or T cells enriched from blood (not recorded which). In DNA form, the CDR3 reads TGTGCCAGCAGTTTCATTTTGGACAGGTCCTACGAGCAGTACTTC. This encodes CASSFILDRSYEQYF.